The 24 T cell receptor beta chains presented below share a single source sample, sequenced in a study of neurological immune-mediated disorders. This sample's time point: technical triplicate 3. TCRdb used MiXCR to reprocess the 5' RACE reads, holding one entry per CDR3 protein. This table holds about 44,000 distinct CDR3 sequences, roughly 21% found once. The sequenced sample consisted of PBMCs. These receptors were obtained from a man in his fifties or sixties with HTLV-1-associated myelopathy (HAM/TSP).

Many counts were recorded for this clonotype. As DNA, the CDR3 is TGCGCCAGCAGCTTGGATGGTTTTGAAGCTTTCTTT. Translated: CASSLDGFEAFF. The chain recombines TRBV5-1 with TRBJ1-1, with D unclear. The length of the CDR3 is 12 residues. With 0 bases removed from V and 7 bases from J, the gap between germline ends came to 7 bases. The germline gives CDR1 SGHRS, CDR2 YFSETQ. The full variable domain, with the rest looked up from reference TRBV5-1 and TRBJ1-1, is KAGVTQTPRYLIKTRGQQVTLSCSPISGHRSVSWYQQTPGQGLQFLFEYFSETQRNKGNFPGRFSGRQFSNSRSEMNVSTLELGDSALYLCASSLDGFEAFFGQGTRLTVV.

V and J are TRBV5-8 and TRBJ2-3; D is unclear. Trimming shortened V by 9 bases and J by 6 bases, and 11 bases separated the two germline ends. The CDR3 sequence is 11 residues long. Germline values: CDR1 SGHTS, CDR2 YDEGEE. The CDR3 protein is CATTTWDTQYF. The DNA for the CDR3 is TGTGCCACCACCACATGGGATACGCAGTATTTT.

This clonotype appeared once. The CDR3 DNA follows: TGCAGTGCAGGGGGGGGTGGGGACATTCAGTACTTC. Encoded protein: CSAGGGGDIQYF. The chain links TRBV20-1 to TRBJ2-4; D perhaps matches TRBD2 (7 bases). Trimming pared 6 bases from V and 8 bases from J, leaving 14 bases between. The CDR3 loop spans 12 amino acids. CDR1 DFQATT and CDR2 SNEGSKA come from the germline V gene (reference sequence).

This clonotype showed up many times. The rearrangement uses TRBV10-2 and TRBJ2-5, with D perhaps being TRBD1 or TRBD2 (5 bases each). V was trimmed by 7 bases and J by 0 bases, leaving 12 bases between them. Germline V gene sequence: CDR1 WSHSY, CDR2 SAAADI. There are 14 residues in the CDR3. Here the CDR3 DNA reads TGCGCCAGCACCCAAGGGACGTACCAAGAGACCCAGTACTTC. Residues: CASTQGTYQETQYF.

This clonotype was detected ten times or more. The chain combines TRBV20-1 with TRBJ2-7; D not resolved. Germline V gene lookup returns CDR1 DFQATT and CDR2 SNEGSKA (reference sequence). Trimming removed 0 bases from V and 3 bases from J, with 12 bases in between. CDR3 length equals 14 residues. This CDR3 reads CSARENLGDYEQYF. CDR3 nucleotides: TGCAGTGCTAGAGAAAATCTTGGGGACTACGAGCAGTACTTC.

The table lists this clonotype with a few counts. The chain joins TRBV10-3 to TRBJ1-2, with D uncertain. V dropped 4 bases and J dropped 0 bases, with 15 bases sitting between them. From germline, CDR1 is ENHRY and CDR2 SYGVKD. This CDR3 has 16 amino acids. The CDR3 sequence: CAISGSRVSTNYGYTF. In DNA form, the CDR3 reads TGTGCCATCAGTGGGTCGAGGGTTTCTACTAACTATGGCTACACCTTC.

This clonotype has a count of ten or more. The chain uses TRBV5-8 and TRBJ2-1, with D uncertain. The CDR3 loop spans 14 amino acids. The germline V and J ends were trimmed by 0 bases and 11 bases, with 15 bases remaining between them. Germline CDR1 is SGHTS and CDR2 is YDEGEE. DNA for the CDR3: TGTGCCAGCAGCTTGGAATCGGGTGGCGGAAAGCAGTTCTTC. Translating gives CASSLESGGGKQFF.

The chain couples TRBV2 to TRBJ2-7, with TRBD1 identical over 8 bases. Germline V lookup: CDR1 SNHLY, CDR2 FYNNEI. The V and J ends lost 3 bases and 3 bases, in that order; junction bases with no gene match: 7. The CDR3 has 15 residues. The CDR3 is CASSERWTGLYEQYF. Here the CDR3 DNA reads TGTGCCAGCAGTGAGCGCTGGACAGGGCTCTACGAGCAGTACTTC.

This clonotype was picked up a small number of times. The DNA for the CDR3 is TGTGCCAGCAGCTTATTCTTAGGTTGGAACACCGGGGAGCTGTTTTTT. Translating gives CASSLFLGWNTGELFF. The rearrangement joins TRBV7-2 to TRBJ2-2; unclear D gene. The V end lost 2 bases, the J end lost 1 base, and 11 bases lay between the germline ends. The CDR3 contains 16 residues. Germline CDR1 is SGHTA and CDR2 is FQGNSA.

This clonotype was detected once. A much larger clone sits a single nucleotide away, making a read error possible. The chain recombines TRBV7-3 with TRBJ2-5; D unresolved. This CDR3 contains 15 residues. The germline gives CDR1 SGHTA, CDR2 FQGTGA. CDR3 bases: TGTGCCAGCAGCTTAACGCCTGCAGTCCAAGAGAACCAGTACTTC. Its translation is CASSLTPAVQENQYF.

This clonotype was seen many times. The V call is TRBV5-1, the J call TRBJ1-2; D is perhaps TRBD1 (6 bases). The CDR3 contains 13 residues. V was pared by 4 bases and J by 6 bases, with 13 bases between. Germline-derived CDR1 and CDR2 are SGHRS and YFSETQ. The CDR3: CASSDGTGNGYTF. The DNA for the CDR3 is TGCGCCAGCAGCGACGGAACAGGGAATGGCTACACCTTC.

There are many counts of this clonotype. The V gene is TRBV2, the J gene TRBJ1-4, with D uncertain. The CDR3 is 11 residues long. The V gene's germline CDR1 is SNHLY and CDR2 FYNNEI. V was shortened by 4 bases and J by 13 bases, with 10 bases between the two germline ends. The chain's CDR3 is CASSVRWRLFF. CDR3 sequence (DNA): TGTGCCAGCAGTGTTAGATGGAGACTGTTTTTT.

This clonotype has at least ten counts. The chain has TRBV24-1 and TRBJ2-1; D ambiguous. CDR3 size: 15 residues. Trimming removed 1 base at V and 8 bases at J, with 14 bases between. The germline V gene encodes CDR1 KGHDR and CDR2 SFDVKD. CDR3 sequence reads: CATSDLVATKDEQFF. The CDR3 region has the DNA TGTGCCACCAGTGATTTAGTAGCTACCAAGGATGAGCAGTTCTTC.

Many counts were recorded for this clonotype. The chain combines TRBV29-1 with TRBJ1-1, with a tentative D call TRBD1 (5 bases). CDR3 length: 13 amino acids. Germline-derived CDR1 and CDR2 are SQVTM and ANQGSEA. Between the trimmed V and J ends, which lost 6 bases and 7 bases, there was a span of 18 bases. The CDR3 region is CSVVQDGRGEAFF. The CDR3 bases are TGCAGCGTAGTACAGGATGGGAGGGGTGAAGCTTTCTTT.

The V gene is TRBV5-6, the J gene TRBJ1-2, with a possible D match to TRBD1 (5 bases). This CDR3 has 14 residues. Looked up from germline, CDR1 is SGHDT and CDR2 is YYEEEE. CDR3 DNA: TGTGTCAGGATCCCTCGGTCGGGACCCTATGGCTACACCTTC. Amino acid sequence: CVRIPRSGPYGYTF.

This clonotype was seen many times. The chain recombines TRBV27 with TRBJ2-1, with 12 bases matching TRBD2. The CDR3 has 20 residues. Germline V CDR1 and CDR2: MNHEY, SMNVEV (reference sequence). Germline trimming cut 2 bases from V and 1 base from J; bases unmatched to any gene: 12. CDR3 region: CASSLRGRPTSGSSYNEQFF. In DNA form, the CDR3 reads TGTGCCAGCAGTTTAAGGGGTAGGCCGACTAGCGGGAGTTCCTACAATGAGCAGTTCTTC.

This clonotype showed up many times. The chain uses TRBV11-1 and TRBJ2-5; no clear D gene. This CDR3 comprises 11 residues. Trimming took 5 bases from V and 3 from J, leaving 4 bases between them. The germline V gene has CDR1 SGHAT and CDR2 FQDESV (reference sequence). The CDR3 DNA sequence: TGTGCCAGCAGCCGAAAAGAGACCCAGTACTTC. This codes for CASSRKETQYF. Drawing the rest from reference TRBV11-1 and TRBJ2-5, the complete variable domain is EAEVAQSPRYKITEKSQAVAFWCDPISGHATLYWYRQILGQGPELLVQFQDESVVDDSQLPKDRFSAERLKGVDSTLKIQPAELGDSAMYLCASSRKETQYFGPGTRLLVL.

This clonotype appeared many times. V usage is TRBV5-6 and J usage is TRBJ2-1; D may be TRBD2 (6 bases). CDR1 and CDR2 from the germline V gene are SGHDT and YYEEEE. This CDR3 comprises 15 residues. V lost 3 bases and J 9 bases, leaving 19 bases between the germline ends. CDR3 DNA: TGTGCCAGCAGCTCGAGTGGCGGGATGGATGGTGAGCAGTTCTTC. Its protein product is CASSSSGGMDGEQFF.

The rearrangement joins TRBV28 to TRBJ2-1, with D possibly matching TRBD1 (5 bases). V was cut by 7 bases and J by 6 bases, with 22 bases left in between. Germline V gives CDR1 MDHEN, CDR2 SYDVKM. The CDR3 totals 16 residues. The CDR3 region is CASIQRQGIRSNEQFF. For the CDR3, the DNA is TGTGCCAGCATCCAGAGGCAGGGAATCCGCAGCAATGAGCAGTTCTTC.

The sample holds many counts of this clonotype. The V gene is TRBV6-5, the J gene TRBJ1-5; maybe TRBD1 (5 bases). Germline loops: CDR1 MNHEY, CDR2 SVGAGI. This CDR3 is 18 amino acids long. Trimming took 0 bases from V and 0 from J, leaving 15 bases between them. DNA of the CDR3: TGTGCCAGCAGTTACTCGGGGAGGGGCCCATATAGCAATCAGCCCCAGCATTTT. Translated, it gives CASSYSGRGPYSNQPQHF.

At least ten counts were recorded for this clonotype. The chain has TRBV5-1 and TRBJ1-1; 7 bases are a match to TRBD1. The J segment lost 5 bases and the V segment lost 1 base, leaving 5 bases of the junction unmatched. Germline V gene lookup returns CDR1 SGHRS and CDR2 YFSETQ. There are 14 residues in the CDR3. The CDR3 bases are TGCGCCAGCAGCTTGCGTCAGGGGGGGACTGAAGCTTTCTTT. Translated: CASSLRQGGTEAFF.

In regard to this clonotype: Sequence at one end of the junction differs from germline and may be a read error. The CDR3 nucleotides read TGCAGTGCTAGTGACAGAATGAACACTAAAGCTTTCTTT. Its protein product is CSASDRMNTKAFF. This chain links TRBV20-1 with TRBJ1-1, with a tentative D call TRBD1 (5 bases). This CDR3 region has 13 residues. Germline CDR1 DFQATT, CDR2 SNEGSKA (reference sequence).

This clonotype was recorded at least ten times. The V call is TRBV5-1, the J call TRBJ2-1; D possibly matches TRBD1 or TRBD2 (6 bases each). There are 14 residues in the CDR3. The germline CDR1 and CDR2 sequences are SGHRS and YFSETQ. Trimming took 0 bases from V and 10 from J, leaving 14 bases between them. The CDR3 region has the DNA TGCGCCAGCAGCTTGGAAGGAGGGGGGAGGGAGCAGTTCTTC. It yields the protein CASSLEGGGREQFF.

Ten or more counts support this clonotype. The chain couples TRBV5-1 to TRBJ1-5; D is unclear. This CDR3 is 15 amino acids long. The germline gives CDR1 SGHRS, CDR2 YFSETQ. Trimming stripped 6 bases from V and 3 bases from J, with 16 bases between. The CDR3 here is CASNKELEHNQPQHF. CDR3 nucleotides: TGCGCCAGCAATAAGGAGCTAGAACACAATCAGCCCCAGCATTTT.